This T cell receptor beta chain was obtained from a study of T cell repertoires in cytomegalovirus infection. Germline CDR1 ENHRY, CDR2 SYGVKD. This CDR3 comprises 16 residues. Unmatched junction bases numbered 4, after V lost 1 base and J lost 2 bases. One entry per CDR3 protein results from TCRdb running MiXCR on the reads. The sample has approximately 180,000 distinct CDR3 sequences, roughly a sixth seen once. Remarks on this clonotype: Its antigen is undetermined.

The study, taken as a whole, reports: Based on cumulative public TCR beta family frequency, carriers of CMV plus the relevant HLA were identified.

Sequenced material: CD8+ T cells from PBMCs. V is TRBV10-3 and J is TRBJ2-3; 9 bases line up with TRBD1. This receptor was taken from a human donor in good health (CMV status not recorded). Some clones in this sample may be carry-over from other donors' samples. CDR3 sequence: CAISEFWTGATDTQYF. CDR3 in DNA: TGTGCCATCAGTGAGTTTTGGACAGGGGCCACAGATACGCAGTATTTT.